The 10 T cell receptor beta chains in this list originate from one sample, sequenced in a study of T cell responses to AZD1222 COVID-19 vaccine. TCRdb's copy holds only in-frame clones and misses some; the assay was immunoSEQ multiplex PCR. The sample holds 100,000 to 130,000 clones, about 90% seen once. Sequences were derived from peripheral blood, sampled on day 0 of AZD1222 vaccination. All receptors come from an adult in good health.

This chain uses TRBV14 with TRBJ2-7; possibly TRBD1 for D (6 bases). Germline V gene data show CDR1 as SGHDN and CDR2 as FVKESK. The V end was cut by 5 bases, the J end by 6 bases, with 14 bases between. The CDR3 spans 13 residues. The CDR3 bases are TGTGCCAGCAGCGTACAGGGAAATAGCGAGCAGTACTTC. It is translated as CASSVQGNSEQYF.

The chain couples TRBV12-5 to TRBJ1-1; unclear D gene. With 7 bases removed from V and 4 bases from J, the gap between germline ends came to 10 bases. From germline, CDR1 is LGHNT and CDR2 FRNRAP. The CDR3 contains 12 residues. For the CDR3, the DNA is TGTGCTAGTGCTGGAAGCCCCACTGAAGCTTTCTTT. This codes for CASAGSPTEAFF.

J is TRBJ1-1 and V is TRBV19; D is possibly TRBD1 (5 bases). There are 13 residues in the CDR3. V dropped 5 bases and J dropped 6 bases, with 13 bases sitting between them. From germline, CDR1 is LNHDA and CDR2 SQIVND (reference sequence). CDR3 residues: CASSPGEVAEAFF. CDR3 sequence (DNA): TGTGCCAGTAGTCCGGGGGAGGTGGCTGAAGCTTTCTTT.

The rearrangement joins TRBV7-9 to TRBJ2-7; 13 nucleotides align to TRBD2. There are 15 residues in the CDR3. Germline V gives CDR1 SEHNR, CDR2 FQNEAQ (reference sequence). V shed 5 bases, J shed 2 bases, and the junction held 3 bases outside the gene matches. The CDR3: CASSRGLAGAYEQYF. DNA of the CDR3: TGTGCCAGCAGCCGCGGACTAGCGGGAGCCTACGAGCAGTACTTC.

V and J are TRBV19 and TRBJ2-7, with TRBD2 matching over 8 bases. Trimming took 3 bases from V and 5 from J; bases not matched to a gene: 9. The CDR3 has 15 amino acids. The germline CDR1 and CDR2 sequences are LNHDA and SQIVND (reference sequence). The CDR3 reads CASSIITSGGDEQYF. CDR3 DNA sequence: TGTGCCAGTAGTATCATAACTAGCGGAGGCGACGAGCAGTACTTC. The variable domain in full, with the rest retrieved from reference TRBV19 and TRBJ2-7, is DGGITQSPKYLFRKEGQNVTLSCEQNLNHDAMYWYRQDPGQGLRLIYYSQIVNDFQKGDIAEGYSVSREKKESFPLTVTSAQKNPTAFYLCASSIITSGGDEQYFGPGTRLTVT.

This clone turned up a few times. This chain joins TRBV24-1 and TRBJ1-5, with no clear D. The CDR3 loop spans 16 amino acids. Germline CDR1 reads KGHDR; CDR2 reads SFDVKD. Trimming took off 7 bases at V and 1 base at J, with 16 bases between the two ends. The CDR3 DNA follows: TGTGCCACCAGGGTCCCCGAACCCCGGAGCAATCAGCCCCAGCATTTT. It specifies CATRVPEPRSNQPQHF.

DNA of the CDR3: TGTGCCAGCAGCTTGACAGCGACTAATCAGCCCCAGCATTTT. It specifies CASSLTATNQPQHF. This sequence joins TRBV11-2 and TRBJ1-5; perhaps TRBD1 as D (5 bases). The CDR3 extends over 14 amino acids. CDR1 is SGHAT and CDR2 is FQNNGV in the germline V gene. Trimming cost V 3 bases and J 4 bases, with 10 bases left between them.

This clone was seen once. V gene TRBV7-2 combines with J gene TRBJ2-4; D may be TRBD2 (6 bases). Trimming pared 5 bases from V and 8 bases from J, leaving 19 bases between. The V gene's germline CDR1 is SGHTA and CDR2 FQGNSA. The CDR3 has 15 residues. The DNA for the CDR3 is TGTGCCAGCAGCCCCGAGCCCGGGGGTCTGGACATTCAGTACTTC. This gives the protein CASSPEPGGLDIQYF.

The chain combines TRBV6-1 with TRBJ2-3; 8 nucleotides match TRBD1. Trimming cost V 4 bases and J 2 bases; bases outside gene matches: 8. This CDR3 region has 16 residues. CDR1 and CDR2 from the germline V gene are MNHNS and SASEGT. CDR3 nucleotides: TGTGCCAGCAGTGCCCGACAGGGGCGGCCCACAGATACGCAGTATTTT. Translating gives CASSARQGRPTDTQYF.

The gene calls are TRBV7-9 and TRBJ1-4; 10 bases map to TRBD1. The CDR3 length is 14 residues. Germline CDR1 SEHNR, CDR2 FQNEAQ (reference sequence). The ends lost 5 bases at V and 6 bases at J; junction bases unmatched: 3. The DNA for the CDR3 is TGTGCCAGCAGCACCGGGACAGGGGATGAAAAACTGTTTTTT. Protein sequence: CASSTGTGDEKLFF.